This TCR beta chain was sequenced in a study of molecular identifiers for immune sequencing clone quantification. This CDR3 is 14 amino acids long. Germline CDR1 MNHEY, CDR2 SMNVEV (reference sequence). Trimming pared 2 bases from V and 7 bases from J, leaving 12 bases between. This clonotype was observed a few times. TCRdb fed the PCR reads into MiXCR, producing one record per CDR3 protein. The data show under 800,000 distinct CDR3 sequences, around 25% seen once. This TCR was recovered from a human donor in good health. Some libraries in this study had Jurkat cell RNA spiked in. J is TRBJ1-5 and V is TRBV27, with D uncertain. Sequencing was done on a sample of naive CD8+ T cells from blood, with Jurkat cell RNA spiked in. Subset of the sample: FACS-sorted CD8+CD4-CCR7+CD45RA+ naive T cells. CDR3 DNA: TGTGCCAGCAGTTTAAGCTGGATGGGACAGCCCCAGCATTTT. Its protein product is CASSLSWMGQPQHF.